The clone carrying this TCR beta chain was observed at least ten times. Its antigen is not identified. The sample comes from a study of regulatory T cells in long-lasting Graves disease. Study-level findings and limits: Accuracy could have been hurt by small sample size.

Arm-PCR of CDR3 regions with iRepertoire HTBI primers generated TCR beta libraries. TCRdb ran MiXCR on the multiplex PCR reads and lists one entry per CDR3 protein. Of a few hundred thousand distinct CDR3 sequences in the sample, approximately 13% were seen once. Trimming left V 4 bases short and J 4 bases short, with 12 bases between. Germline V lookup: CDR1 MNHEY, CDR2 SMNVEV (reference sequence). The CDR3 loop spans 14 amino acids. Time point of the sample: newly diagnosed GD, antithyroid drugs for less than 3 months. Extracted PBMC RNA gave rise to the TCR library. These records were also assigned to another study, of T cells in Graves' hyperthyroidism and ophthalmopathy. From that paper: Participants, patients aged 18 to 65, had newly diagnosed hyperthyroidism with a duration under 2 months.

This chain joins TRBV27 and TRBJ2-3; tentatively, D is TRBD2 (5 bases). Here the sequenced sample was peripheral blood mononuclear cells (PBMCs), taken at new diagnosis, from a patient treated with antithyroid drugs. This clonotype was obtained from a man in his thirties or forties with Graves disease. CDR3 sequence reads: CASSYTGIPDTQYF. The CDR3 coding sequence is TGTGCCAGCAGTTATACGGGAATCCCAGATACGCAGTATTTT.